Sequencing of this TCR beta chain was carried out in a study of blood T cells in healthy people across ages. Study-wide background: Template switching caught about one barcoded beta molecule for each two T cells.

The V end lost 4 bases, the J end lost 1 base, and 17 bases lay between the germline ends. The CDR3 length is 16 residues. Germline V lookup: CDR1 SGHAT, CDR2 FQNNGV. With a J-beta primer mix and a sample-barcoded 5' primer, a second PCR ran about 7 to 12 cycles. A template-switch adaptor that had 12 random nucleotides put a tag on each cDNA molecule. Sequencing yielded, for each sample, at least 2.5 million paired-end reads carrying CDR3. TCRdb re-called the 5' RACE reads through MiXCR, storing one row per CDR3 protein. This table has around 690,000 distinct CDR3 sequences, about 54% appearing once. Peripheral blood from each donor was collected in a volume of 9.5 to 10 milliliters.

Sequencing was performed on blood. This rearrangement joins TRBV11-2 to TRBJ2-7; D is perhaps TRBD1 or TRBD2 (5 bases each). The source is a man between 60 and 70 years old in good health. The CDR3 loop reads CASSSPTRGDSYEQYF. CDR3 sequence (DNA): TGTGCCAGCAGCTCACCTACCCGAGGGGATTCCTACGAGCAGTACTTC. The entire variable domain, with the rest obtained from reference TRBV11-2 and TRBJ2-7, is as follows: EAGVAQSPRYKIIEKRQSVAFWCNPISGHATLYWYQQILGQGPKLLIQFQNNGVVDDSQLPKDRFSAERLKGVDSTLKIQPAKLEDSAVYLCASSSPTRGDSYEQYFGPGTRLTVT.